This TCR beta chain was captured in a study of CD8 T cells in ankylosing spondylitis. Study findings and constraints: Eight or nine highly homologous variants made up a TCR beta motif that seemed to typify ankylosing spondylitis blood.

This CDR3 is 15 amino acids long. The germline V gene has CDR1 DFQATT and CDR2 SNEGSKA (reference sequence). V was shortened by 6 bases and J by 2 bases, with 18 bases between the two germline ends. TCRdb processed the 5' RACE reads anew with MiXCR; each CDR3 protein has one entry. Found here are around 440,000 distinct CDR3 sequences, 17% of them singletons; the top ten hold about 0.94%. About this clonotype itself: What it binds is not known.

The J gene is TRBJ2-3, the V gene TRBV20-1; D possibly corresponds to TRBD1 (5 bases). The origin of this receptor is a male donor with ankylosing spondylitis. Material for sequencing was blood, either unsorted or a sorted T cell fraction (not recorded which). CDR3 amino acids: CSAEWKGPSTDTQYF. For the CDR3, the DNA is TGCAGTGCGGAATGGAAGGGGCCTTCCACAGATACGCAGTATTTT.